This T cell receptor beta chain was retrieved from a study of immune evolution from preneoplasia to lung adenocarcinoma. Germline V CDR1 and CDR2: MGHRA, YSYEKL. This CDR3 is 17 amino acids long. The ends lost 0 bases at V and 0 bases at J; junction bases unmatched: 7. Assay: immunoSEQ multiplex PCR; the TCRdb copy retains only in-frame clones and omits some. The table shows about 4,900 clones, with about 80% occurring only once. This clonotype was obtained from a person aged 65 to 85 with lung adenocarcinoma. This chain connects TRBV4-1 to TRBJ2-5, with TRBD1 identical over 7 bases. The sample consisted of FFPE minimally invasive lung adenocarcinoma tissue. The CDR3 spells CASSQEPPRGYQETQYF. The CDR3 DNA reads as TGCGCCAGCAGCCAAGAGCCCCCCAGGGGGTACCAAGAGACCCAGTACTTC.